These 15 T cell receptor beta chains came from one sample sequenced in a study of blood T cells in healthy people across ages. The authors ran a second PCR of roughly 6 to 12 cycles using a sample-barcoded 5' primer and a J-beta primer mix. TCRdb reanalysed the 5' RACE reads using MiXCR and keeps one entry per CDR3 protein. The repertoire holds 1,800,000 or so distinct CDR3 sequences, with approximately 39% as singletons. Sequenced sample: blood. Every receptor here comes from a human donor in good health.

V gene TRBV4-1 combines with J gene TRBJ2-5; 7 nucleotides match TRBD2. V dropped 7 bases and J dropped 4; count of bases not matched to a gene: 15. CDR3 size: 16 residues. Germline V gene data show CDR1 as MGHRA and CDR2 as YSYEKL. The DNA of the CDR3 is TGCGCCAGCAACCCAGGACGAGCGGGGACGGGAGAGACCCAGTACTTC. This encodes CASNPGRAGTGETQYF.

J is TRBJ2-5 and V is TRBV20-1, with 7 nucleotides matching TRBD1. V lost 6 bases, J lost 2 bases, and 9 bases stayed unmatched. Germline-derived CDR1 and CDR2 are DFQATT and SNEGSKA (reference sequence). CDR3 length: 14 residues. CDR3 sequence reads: CSASQGVGQETQYF. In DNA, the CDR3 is TGCAGTGCCTCTCAGGGGGTGGGTCAAGAGACCCAGTACTTC.

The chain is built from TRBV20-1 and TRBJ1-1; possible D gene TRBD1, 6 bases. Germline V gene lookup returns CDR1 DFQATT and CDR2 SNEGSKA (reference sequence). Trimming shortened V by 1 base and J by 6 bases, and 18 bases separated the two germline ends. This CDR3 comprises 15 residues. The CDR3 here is CSARVSALAGAEAFF. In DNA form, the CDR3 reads TGCAGTGCTAGAGTTTCCGCCCTCGCAGGGGCTGAAGCTTTCTTT.

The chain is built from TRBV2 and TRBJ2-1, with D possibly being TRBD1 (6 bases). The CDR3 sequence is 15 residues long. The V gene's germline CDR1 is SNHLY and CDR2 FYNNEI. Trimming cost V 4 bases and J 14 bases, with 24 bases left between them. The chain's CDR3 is CASSGGTRGPVYEFF. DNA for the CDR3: TGTGCCAGCAGTGGCGGCACCAGGGGTCCGGTTTATGAGTTCTTC. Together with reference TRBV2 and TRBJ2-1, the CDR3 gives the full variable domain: EPEVTQTPSHQVTQMGQEVILRCVPISNHLYFYWYRQILGQKVEFLVSFYNNEISEKSEIFDDQFSVERPDGSNFTLKIRSTKLEDSAMYFCASSGGTRGPVYEFFGPGTRLTVL.

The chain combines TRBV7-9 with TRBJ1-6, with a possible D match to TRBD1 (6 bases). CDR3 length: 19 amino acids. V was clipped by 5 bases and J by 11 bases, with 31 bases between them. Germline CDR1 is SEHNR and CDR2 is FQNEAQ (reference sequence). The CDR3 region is CASSASHPTESRGPTPLHF. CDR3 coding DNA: TGTGCCAGCAGCGCCTCTCACCCGACGGAATCCAGGGGACCTACACCCCTCCACTTT. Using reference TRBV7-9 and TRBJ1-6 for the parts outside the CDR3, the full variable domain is DTGVSQNPRHKITKRGQNVTFRCDPISEHNRLYWYRQTLGQGPEFLTYFQNEAQLEKSRLLSDRFSAERPKGSFSTLEIQRTEQGDSAMYLCASSASHPTESRGPTPLHFGNGTRLTVT.

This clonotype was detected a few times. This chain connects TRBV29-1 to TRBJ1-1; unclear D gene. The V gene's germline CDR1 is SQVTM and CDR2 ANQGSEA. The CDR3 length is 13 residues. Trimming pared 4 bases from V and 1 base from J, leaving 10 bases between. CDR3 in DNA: TGCAGCGTTGGGGAGGGAGGGAACACTGAAGCTTTCTTT. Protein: CSVGEGGNTEAFF.

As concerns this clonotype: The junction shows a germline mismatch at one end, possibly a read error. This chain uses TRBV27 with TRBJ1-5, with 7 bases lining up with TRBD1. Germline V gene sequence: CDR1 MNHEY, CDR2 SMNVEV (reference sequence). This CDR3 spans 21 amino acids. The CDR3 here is CASSSLMTTGLGLPGNQPRHF. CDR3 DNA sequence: TGTGCCAGCAGCTCCCTCATGACGACAGGGTTAGGTCTCCCAGGGAATCAGCCCCGGCATTTT.

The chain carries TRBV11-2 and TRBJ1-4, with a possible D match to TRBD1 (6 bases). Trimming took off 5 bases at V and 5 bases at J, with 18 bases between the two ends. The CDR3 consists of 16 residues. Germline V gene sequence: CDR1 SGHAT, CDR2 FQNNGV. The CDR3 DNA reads TGTGCCAGCAGCCCACCGGGACACCGATCGAATGAAAAACTGTTTTTT. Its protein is CASSPPGHRSNEKLFF. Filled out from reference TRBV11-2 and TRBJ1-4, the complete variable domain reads EAGVAQSPRYKIIEKRQSVAFWCNPISGHATLYWYQQILGQGPKLLIQFQNNGVVDDSQLPKDRFSAERLKGVDSTLKIQPAKLEDSAVYLCASSPPGHRSNEKLFFGSGTQLSVL.

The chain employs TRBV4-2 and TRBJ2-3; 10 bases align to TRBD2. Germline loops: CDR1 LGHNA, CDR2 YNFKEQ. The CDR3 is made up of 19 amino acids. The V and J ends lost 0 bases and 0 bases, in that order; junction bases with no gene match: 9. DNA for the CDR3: TGTGCCAGCAGCCAAGATTTCGCTAGCGGGGGCCCTAGCACAGATACGCAGTATTTT. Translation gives CASSQDFASGGPSTDTQYF.

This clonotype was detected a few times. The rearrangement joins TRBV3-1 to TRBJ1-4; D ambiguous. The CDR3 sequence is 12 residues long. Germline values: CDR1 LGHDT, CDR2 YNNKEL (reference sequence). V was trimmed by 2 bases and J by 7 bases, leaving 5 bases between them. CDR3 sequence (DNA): TGTGCCAGCAGCCAATCGGGTGAAAAACTGTTTTTT. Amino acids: CASSQSGEKLFF.

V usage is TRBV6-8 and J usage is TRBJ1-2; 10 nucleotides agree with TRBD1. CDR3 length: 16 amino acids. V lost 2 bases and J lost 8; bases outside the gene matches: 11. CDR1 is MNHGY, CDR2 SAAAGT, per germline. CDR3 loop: CASSYLSGTGDNGYTF. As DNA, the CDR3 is TGTGCCAGCAGTTACCTCTCCGGGACAGGGGATAACGGCTACACCTTC.

The CDR3, as DNA: TGTGCCAGCAGCCCCTCGACTAACGGAAATGAGCAGTACTTC. Its translation is CASSPSTNGNEQYF. The genes are TRBV7-2 and TRBJ2-5; D is perhaps TRBD2 (5 bases). The germline V and J ends were trimmed by 5 bases and 11 bases, with 21 bases remaining between them. Germline V lookup: CDR1 SGHTA, CDR2 FQGNSA. This CDR3 has 14 amino acids.

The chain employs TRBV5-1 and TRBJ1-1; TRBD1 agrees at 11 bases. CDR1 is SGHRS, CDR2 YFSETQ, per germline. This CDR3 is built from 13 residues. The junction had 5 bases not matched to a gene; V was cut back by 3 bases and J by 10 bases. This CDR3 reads CASSSGQGELAFF. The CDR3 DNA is TGCGCCAGCAGCTCGGGACAGGGGGAATTAGCTTTCTTT.

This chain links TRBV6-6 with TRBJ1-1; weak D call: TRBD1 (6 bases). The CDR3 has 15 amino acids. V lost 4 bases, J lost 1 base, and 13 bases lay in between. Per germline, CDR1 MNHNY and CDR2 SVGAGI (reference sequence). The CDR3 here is CASSSQDRANTEAFF. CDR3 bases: TGTGCCAGCAGTTCTCAGGACAGAGCGAACACTGAAGCTTTCTTT.

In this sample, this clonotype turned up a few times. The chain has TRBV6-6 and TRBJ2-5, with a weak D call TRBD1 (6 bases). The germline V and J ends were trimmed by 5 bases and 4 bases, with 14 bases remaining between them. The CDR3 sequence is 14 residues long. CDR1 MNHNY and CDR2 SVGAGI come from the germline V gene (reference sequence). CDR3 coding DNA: TGTGCCAGCAGTCCAACAGGGAAAGCAGAGACCCAGTACTTC. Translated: CASSPTGKAETQYF.